Below, one T cell receptor (beta chain) is given with its context. Assay used: immunoSEQ multiplex PCR; TCRdb lists only in-frame clones, some missing. The profile covers more than 90,000 clones, with approximately 84% appearing a single time and approximately 5% taken by the ten largest. The study treated chemo-refractory metastatic non-small-cell lung cancer patients with focal radiation plus ipilimumab CTLA-4 blockade. This sample stems from a study of radiotherapy plus CTLA-4 blockade in lung cancer. Material: peripheral blood, obtained from a patient treated with radiotherapy plus ipilimumab. The sequence was obtained from a human donor with non-small cell lung cancer who had a partial response to radiotherapy plus ipilimumab.

The CDR3 here is CSVDSGGPEGYTF. For the CDR3, the DNA is TGCAGCGTTGACTCGGGTGGTCCCGAGGGCTACACCTTC. This sequence joins TRBV29-1 and TRBJ1-2, with D unclear. Per germline, CDR1 SQVTM and CDR2 ANQGSEA. There are 13 residues in the CDR3. The germline V and J ends were trimmed by 3 bases and 8 bases, with 16 bases remaining between them. The variable domain in full, completed from reference TRBV29-1 and TRBJ1-2, reads SAVISQKPSRDICQRGTSLTIQCQVDSQVTMMFWYRQQPGQSLTLIATANQGSEATYESGFVIDKFPISRPNLTFSTLTVSNMSPEDSSIYLCSVDSGGPEGYTFGSGTRLTVV.